A single sample gave rise to the 6 T cell receptor beta chains below, sequenced in a study of post-analysis software for immune sequencing data (dated by TCRdb to the mid-2010s). Library creation used PCR. Sequencing used an Illumina HiSeq 2500. Unique molecular identifiers were incorporated into TCR beta cDNA libraries to reduce PCR and sequencing biases. The public reads were reprocessed in TCRdb via fastp at Q25 and MiXCR, keeping in-frame beta chains. Duplicate CDR3 protein sequences are folded into a single record with the most common DNA and genes. The sample contains 170,000 or so distinct CDR3 sequences, 30% of them found a single time. Around 1.5% of the sample is taken by the ten largest. Their target antigens are unknown. Summary of the overall study and its limitations: Significantly higher frequencies in patients than in controls were found for roughly 5 TRBV segments, including TRBV5-6, TRBV5-1 and TRBV20-1.

The sequencing input was blood. The receptors were gathered from a girl aged 10 to 17 with multiple sclerosis.

This clonotype was seen repeatedly, ten times or more. The chain employs TRBV6-6 and TRBJ2-1; D perhaps matches TRBD2 (6 bases). The germline gives CDR1 MNHNY, CDR2 SVGAGI (reference sequence). This CDR3 has 16 amino acids. Trimming cost V 0 bases and J 6 bases, with 15 bases left between them. The CDR3 DNA follows: TGTGCCAGCAGTTACTCAGGGGAGGTTCACACCAATGAGCAGTTCTTC. Amino acids: CASSYSGEVHTNEQFF.

This clonotype came up a few times. The gene calls are TRBV7-9 and TRBJ1-1; maybe TRBD1 (5 bases). The CDR3 loop spans 15 amino acids. Per germline, CDR1 SEHNR and CDR2 FQNEAQ (reference sequence). Between the trimmed V and J ends, which lost 7 bases and 4 bases, there was a span of 19 bases. Here the CDR3 DNA reads TGTGCCAGCACCCCGGGGGGGGGAAGAAGCACTGAAGCTTTCTTT. As protein: CASTPGGGRSTEAFF.

This clonotype was seen a handful of times. The junction shows a germline mismatch at one end, possibly a read error. This chain connects TRBV14 to TRBJ2-4, with unresolved D. This CDR3 spans 13 amino acids. From germline, CDR1 is SGHDN and CDR2 FVKESK. CDR3 sequence: CASSQEDTNIPYF. The CDR3 DNA is TGTGCCAGCAGCCAAGAGGATACCAACATTCCGTACTTC.

This clonotype came up a few times. The chain couples TRBV12-3 or TRBV12-4 to TRBJ2-3; 8 nucleotides align to TRBD2. V was pared by 5 bases and J by 3 bases, with 7 bases of the junction left unmatched. The CDR3 is 15 residues long. The chain's CDR3 is CASSLPGLGTDTQYF. In DNA, the CDR3 is TGTGCCAGCAGTCTCCCGGGACTAGGGACAGATACGCAGTATTTT.

The V call is TRBV7-9, the J call TRBJ1-1; perhaps TRBD1 as D (6 bases). CDR3 length: 16 residues. The V gene lost 5 bases and the J gene lost 2 bases, with 18 bases spanning the gap. Germline V gene data show CDR1 as SEHNR and CDR2 as FQNEAQ (reference sequence). In DNA form, the CDR3 reads TGTGCCAGCAGCAGCACCTCCGGGACAACTAACACTGAAGCTTTCTTT. Translated: CASSSTSGTTNTEAFF.

This clonotype was seen repeatedly, ten times or more. The genes are TRBV10-3 and TRBJ2-7; 11 nucleotides line up with TRBD2. The CDR3 has 20 residues. V gave up 4 bases and J gave up 1 base; unmatched junction bases: 18. Germline loops: CDR1 ENHRY, CDR2 SYGVKD. CDR3 residues: CAISVPSGTSGRWQSYEQYF. Written as DNA, the CDR3 is TGTGCCATCAGTGTTCCCTCCGGGACTAGCGGAAGATGGCAGTCCTACGAGCAGTACTTC.